This T cell receptor beta chain appears in the sequencing data of a study of blood T cell repertoires in COVID-19. Across the study: Sites across the United States, Italy and Spain contributed samples from acute and convalescent COVID-19. In each case, the material was cDNA or gDNA derived from T cells, B-cell-depleted T cells, or PBMCs.

In the original workflow: Scientists estimated how many nucleated cells there were by amplifying reference gene primers. Measured with immunoSEQ multiplex PCR; TCRdb has only the in-frame clones, and not every one. That table furnishes V, J and clone size, whereas the DNA furnished D and trimming. This sample has approximately 190,000 clones, with around four fifths found just once. V lost 5 bases and J lost 2, with 7 bases in between. The CDR3 runs 13 residues. CDR1 and CDR2 (germline): SEHNR, FQNEAQ (reference sequence). The gene calls are TRBV7-9 and TRBJ1-5; D remains ambiguous. Specimen: peripheral blood. The TCR sequence derives from a woman in her thirties with acute or convalescent COVID-19. The CDR3 sequence is CASSQSGNQPQHF. CDR3 nucleotides: TGTGCCAGCAGCCAATCAGGCAATCAGCCCCAGCATTTT.